Listed below are T cell receptor beta chains from one sample, sequenced in a study of blood T cell repertoires in COVID-19. TCRdb's table, derived via immunoSEQ multiplex PCR, lists solely in-frame clones and lacks some. Of tens of thousands of clones in the sample, approximately 80% were seen once. Material: peripheral blood. Receptors originate from a man between 60 and 70 years old with acute or convalescent COVID-19. Both conserved end residues are part of each CDR3. The order of the fields is J gene, V gene, CDR3 protein.

TRBJ2-3	TRBV7-3	CASSSPLAGGNTDTQYF
TRBJ1-6	TRBV9	CASSVGQGRENSPLHF
TRBJ2-3	TRBV7-8	CASSLRQRGGTSTDTQYF
TRBJ1-5	TRBV6-5	CASRPTGGHNQPQHF
TRBJ2-1	TRBV15	CATSRGSGGTQEQFF
TRBJ1-6	TRBV5-1	CASSFLGQNNSPLHF
TRBJ2-7	TRBV5-6	CASSFGTGPREQYF
TRBJ2-2	TRBV5-1	CASSPGLDGGELFF
TRBJ2-3	TRBV30	CAWSTLAGGTSTDTQYF
TRBJ1-2	TRBV19	CASSLRALIENGYTF
TRBJ2-2	TRBV5-1	CASSFLAGGPGELFF
TRBJ1-1	TRBV5-1	CASSLGTGTGSNTEAFF
TRBJ1-1	TRBV6-6	CASSTDKEAFF
TRBJ2-5	TRBV7-3	CASSFPPGLVETQYF
TRBJ2-5	TRBV2	CASSEGVALSKETQYF
TRBJ2-2	TRBV5-1	CASSLPGGYTGELFF
TRBJ1-2	TRBV6-6	CASRAAGQGRNYGYTF
TRBJ1-4	TRBV6-5	CASRGANEKLFF
TRBJ1-1	TRBV2	CASSFRTGGNTEAFF
TRBJ2-7	TRBV6-6	CASRDSPHEQYF
TRBJ2-7	TRBV7-9	CASSLGSGRSYEQYF
TRBJ2-3	TRBV18	CASSPYALGGGTDTQYF
TRBJ1-5	TRBV12-2	CASRARVRPQHF
TRBJ1-6	TRBV5-6	CASSRSGTGEGSPLHF
TRBJ1-1	TRBV18	CASSQGGNTEAFF
TRBJ1-1	TRBV6-1	CASSEGVGMNTEAFF
TRBJ1-2	TRBV28	CASSLRQGAGGGYTF
TRBJ1-5	TRBV5-6	CASSLGAVNQPQHF
TRBJ1-1	TRBV3-1/TRBV3-2	CASSQTGTANTEAFF
TRBJ2-2	TRBV19	CASSTPGKTRGKSGELFF
TRBJ2-6	TRBV11-2	CASSLIRTGSGANVLTF
TRBJ1-5	TRBV5-1	CASSLRGPSWGTYSNQPQHF
TRBJ1-5	TRBV28	CASRQGMGGQPQHF
TRBJ2-3	TRBV5-1	CASCYGSDTDTQYF
TRBJ1-2	TRBV3-1/TRBV3-2	CASSQGRFDGYTF
TRBJ2-3	TRBV24-1	CATSSGGFSTDTQYF
TRBJ1-3	TRBV19	CASIPSVNPVGGGNTIYF
TRBJ1-2	TRBV15	CATSSWAGEGYTF
TRBJ2-3	TRBV5-4	CASSLTGGSTDTQYF
TRBJ1-2	TRBV30	CAWSPDSLFNYGYTF